The 8 T cell receptor beta chains below all came from one sample that was sequenced in a study of beta chain features in type 1 diabetes. Expressed TCRB transcripts were sequenced after all isolated RNA was converted to cDNA. TCRdb keeps only in-frame clones here, not all; method: immunoSEQ multiplex PCR. The table lists approximately 120,000 clones, almost 40% of them singletons. The sequenced sample was stem cell memory CD4+ T cells from blood. The receptor source for this set is a woman between 18 and 29 years old in good health.

This clone was detected a few times. The chain couples TRBV29-1 to TRBJ2-7; a possible D gene is TRBD1 (6 bases). Germline CDR1 is SQVTM and CDR2 is ANQGSEA. The CDR3 runs 14 residues. Trimming took off 6 bases at V and 2 bases at J, with 17 bases between the two ends. CDR3 region: CSVGTGMAPYEQYF. The CDR3 bases are TGCAGCGTCGGAACAGGGATGGCCCCCTACGAGCAGTACTTC.

The chain carries TRBV7-6 and TRBJ2-7; TRBD2 is a possible D gene (6 bases). Looked up from germline, CDR1 is SGHVS and CDR2 is FNYEAQ. The V and J ends lost 1 base and 6 bases respectively, with 16 bases between them. The CDR3 has 15 amino acids. The CDR3: CASSLVAGLGSEQYF. The CDR3 nucleotides read TGTGCCAGCAGCTTAGTTGCGGGGCTAGGATCCGAGCAGTACTTC.

This clone was detected once. The V call is TRBV10-3, the J call TRBJ2-2; D not resolved. CDR1 and CDR2 (germline): ENHRY, SYGVKD. Trimming took 6 bases from V and 3 from J, leaving 11 bases between them. The CDR3 is made up of 14 amino acids. As DNA, the CDR3 is TGTGCCATCAGCTTTGACACTTACACCGGGGAGCTGTTTTTT. It yields the protein CAISFDTYTGELFF.

The rearrangement uses TRBV18 and TRBJ2-3, with 7 bases that match TRBD2. J was trimmed by 5 bases and V by 6 bases; bases with no gene match: 11. Germline V gene sequence: CDR1 KGHSH, CDR2 LQKENI. This CDR3 spans 15 amino acids. The CDR3 DNA is TGTGCCAGCTCCCCTCTGGAGCGGGATGTAGATACGCAGTATTTT. Translated: CASSPLERDVDTQYF.

This clone appeared a single time. This chain uses TRBV7-2 with TRBJ1-3; D not certain. Germline CDR1 is SGHTA and CDR2 is FQGNSA. Trimming stripped 5 bases from V and 2 bases from J, with 16 bases between. There are 16 residues in the CDR3. CDR3 nucleotide sequence: TGTGCCAGCAGCCGACTCCCGAGCGTTGCTGGAAACACCATATATTTT. This gives the protein CASSRLPSVAGNTIYF.

This chain joins TRBV19 and TRBJ1-5; 8 bases map to TRBD1. There are 15 residues in the CDR3. In germline, CDR1 is LNHDA, CDR2 SQIVND (reference sequence). Trimming cost V 6 bases and J 2 bases; bases outside gene matches: 6. CDR3 residues: CASRLSTGGNQPQHF. The DNA for the CDR3 is TGTGCCAGTAGACTTTCGACAGGGGGCAATCAGCCCCAGCATTTT.

The rearrangement uses TRBV7-3 and TRBJ2-7; TRBD1 is a possible D gene (6 bases). CDR1 is SGHTA, CDR2 FQGTGA, per germline. Trimming removed 4 bases at V and 1 base at J, with 8 bases between. The CDR3 length is 13 residues. CDR3 amino acids: CASSSTGSYEQYF. In DNA form, the CDR3 reads TGTGCCAGCAGCTCTACAGGGTCCTACGAGCAGTACTTC.

This chain uses TRBV28 with TRBJ1-3; D remains ambiguous. Trimming pared 3 bases from V and 0 bases from J, leaving 9 bases between. This CDR3 has 15 residues. Germline V gene sequence: CDR1 MDHEN, CDR2 SYDVKM. CDR3 nucleotides: TGTGCCAGCAGTTTTATGTCCCTCTCTGGAAACACCATATATTTT. Translation gives CASSFMSLSGNTIYF.